Sequencing of this T cell receptor (beta chain) was carried out in a study of radiotherapy plus CTLA-4 blockade in lung cancer (dated 2018 in TCRdb). Context from the whole study: Among the enrolled patients, approximately 18% had an objective response, and about 29% reached disease control. Here is what the overall study found, with its caveats: Early dynamic changes in blood T cell clones, together with increased serum interferon-beta after radiation, were reported as the strongest predictors of response. After treatment with radiotherapy and ipilimumab, TCR clones that originated in tumors expanded in peripheral blood.

The method behind the library was the immunoSEQ multiplex PCR assay. The table was pulled from immuneACCESS by TCRdb, which kept in-frame rearrangements only. Such tables lose some clones; where checked, under half of the loss comes from unresolved V genes, and the rest has no known cause. Here the sample has about 85,000 clones; around 85% occur a single time. The ten biggest clones cover just over 2% of the sample. This clone was picked up a small number of times. Its recognized antigen is unknown. Base-call qualities are not available, and no considerably larger clone is one nucleotide away. The study tested focal radiation therapy combined with CTLA-4 blockade (ipilimumab) in patients with chemo-refractory metastatic non-small-cell lung cancer. The CDR3 runs 14 amino acids, cysteine and phenylalanine included. CDR3 DNA is the only sequence kept; it has 42 bases, read in frame from the first base. The germline V gene provides CDR1 SGHTA and CDR2 FQGNSA. Germline trimming amounts to 5 bases on V and 5 bases on J, with 4 as the count of junction bases outside the gene matches.

Rearrangement joined TRBV7-2 to TRBJ1-1; TRBD1 aligns with 11 central bases. The TCR originated in a human donor with non-small cell lung cancer who had a partial response to radiotherapy plus ipilimumab. This material consisted of peripheral blood, taken from a patient treated with radiotherapy plus ipilimumab. The CDR3 is CASSPDRGRTEAFF. The DNA is TGTGCCAGCAGCCCGGACAGGGGGCGAACTGAAGCTTTCTTT.